The 27 T cell receptor beta chains listed next were all sequenced from one sample in a study of B cell selection in AIRE deficiency. Sorting defined conventional CD4 T cells as CD4+CD127+. Repertoires were generated with immunoSEQ multiplex PCR, while TCRdb's copy carries only in-frame clones and drops some. The profile shows some 25,000 clones, roughly 97% of them singletons. Material for sequencing was conventional CD4+ T cells sorted from PBMCs. The receptors were sampled from a human donor with AIRE deficiency.

V and J are TRBV7-7 and TRBJ1-6; D remains ambiguous. V was shortened by 4 bases and J by 7 bases, with 14 bases between the two germline ends. Germline CDR1 SSHAT, CDR2 FNYEAQ (reference sequence). The CDR3 is 15 residues long. CDR3 sequence: CASSSPGRLNSPLHF. DNA for the CDR3: TGTGCCAGCAGCTCCCCAGGAAGACTGAATTCACCCCTCCACTTT.

The chain carries TRBV7-3 and TRBJ1-4; TRBD1 is a possible D gene (5 bases). The CDR3 length is 15 residues. V lost 2 bases, J lost 0 bases, and 7 bases lay in between. CDR1 is SGHTA, CDR2 FQGTGA, per germline. DNA of the CDR3: TGTGCCAGCAGCTTAGAGGGGACAACTAATGAAAAACTGTTTTTT. It translates to CASSLEGTTNEKLFF.

The chain couples TRBV29-1 to TRBJ2-7; 9 bases agree with TRBD2. V gave up 4 bases and J gave up 4 bases; unmatched junction bases: 5. Germline lookup yields CDR1 SQVTM and CDR2 ANQGSEA. The CDR3 has 13 amino acids. The CDR3 reads CSVVAGGTYEQYF. The CDR3 DNA follows: TGCAGCGTTGTTGCGGGAGGGACTTACGAGCAGTACTTC.

The CDR3 region is CASSLVGTDTQYF. The DNA of the CDR3 is TGTGCCAGCAGTTTGGTGGGCACAGATACGCAGTATTTT. This rearrangement joins TRBV28 to TRBJ2-3; no firm D call. The CDR3 is 13 amino acids. Trimming pared 3 bases from V and 1 base from J, leaving 5 bases between. The germline CDR1 and CDR2 sequences are MDHEN and SYDVKM.

CDR3 nucleotide sequence: TGTGCCAGCAGCCCCGGGACAGGGGGAAGGGGAAACACCATATATTTT. Amino acids: CASSPGTGGRGNTIYF. J is TRBJ1-3 and V is TRBV7-6, with TRBD1 identical over 11 bases. J lost 4 bases, V lost 5 bases, and 7 bases had no gene match. The CDR3 runs to 16 residues. Germline CDR1 reads SGHVS; CDR2 reads FNYEAQ.

The chain combines TRBV28 with TRBJ2-1; no clear D gene. The germline V gene encodes CDR1 MDHEN and CDR2 SYDVKM. Trimming removed 3 bases from V and 1 base from J, with 22 bases in between. The CDR3 extends over 19 amino acids. The CDR3 region has the DNA TGTGCCAGCAGTTTGGTGGGTGGTGGTACCCCGGGTTCCTACAATGAGCAGTTCTTC. Translation: CASSLVGGGTPGSYNEQFF.

The chain has TRBV10-2 and TRBJ1-5, with TRBD1 matching over 7 bases. Germline values: CDR1 WSHSY, CDR2 SAAADI. Trimming at V came to 3 bases and at J to 7 bases, leaving 9 bases not matched to a gene. This CDR3 has 15 amino acids. CDR3 sequence (DNA): TGCGCCAGCAGTGACCCCAGCACAGGGGAACAGCCCCAGCATTTT. Its protein is CASSDPSTGEQPQHF.

This sequence joins TRBV27 and TRBJ2-2; weak D call: TRBD1 (5 bases). V was clipped by 2 bases and J by 0 bases, with 10 bases between them. The germline CDR1 and CDR2 sequences are MNHEY and SMNVEV (reference sequence). CDR3 length equals 16 residues. In DNA form, the CDR3 reads TGTGCCAGCAGTTTAGTAGGACATTCGAACACCGGGGAGCTGTTTTTT. It is translated as CASSLVGHSNTGELFF.

The chain carries TRBV4-2 and TRBJ1-1; 9 nucleotides agree with TRBD1. This CDR3 has 16 residues. Germline V gives CDR1 LGHNA, CDR2 YNFKEQ. Trimming removed 4 bases from V and 1 base from J; junction bases left unmatched: 7. The DNA of the CDR3 is TGTGCCAGCAGCCCCAGACAGGGGGGCAAGAACACTGAAGCTTTCTTT. Its protein is CASSPRQGGKNTEAFF.

V and J are TRBV29-1 and TRBJ2-7; no firm D call. The CDR3 has 12 residues. The germline V gene has CDR1 SQVTM and CDR2 ANQGSEA. V was cut by 1 base and J by 2 bases, with 6 bases left in between. The CDR3 DNA is TGCAGCGTTGAAGGATCCCCCTACGAGCAGTACTTC. It translates to CSVEGSPYEQYF.

The genes are TRBV7-2 and TRBJ2-7, with 9 bases fitting TRBD1. Trimming at V came to 0 bases and at J to 4 bases, leaving 4 bases not matched to a gene. CDR1 and CDR2 from the germline V gene are SGHTA and FQGNSA. This CDR3 is 15 amino acids long. CDR3: CASSLAGQGIYEQYF. In DNA form, the CDR3 reads TGTGCCAGCAGCTTAGCGGGACAGGGAATTTACGAGCAGTACTTC.

The rearrangement links TRBV10-3 to TRBJ1-2; D is unclear. V was clipped by 2 bases and J by 2 bases, with 6 bases between them. The CDR3 loop spans 13 amino acids. The germline CDR1 and CDR2 sequences are ENHRY and SYGVKD. Here the CDR3 reads CAISEGPNYGYTF. CDR3 DNA sequence: TGTGCCATCAGTGAGGGGCCGAACTATGGCTACACCTTC.

The chain uses TRBV2 and TRBJ2-5; a weak D match, TRBD2 (5 bases). Looked up from germline, CDR1 is SNHLY and CDR2 is FYNNEI. The CDR3 is 15 residues long. V was pared by 6 bases and J by 5 bases, with 19 bases between. CDR3: CASRGEGWAGETQYF. The CDR3 nucleotides read TGTGCCAGCAGGGGAGAGGGTTGGGCTGGTGAGACCCAGTACTTC. The entire variable domain, with the rest obtained from reference TRBV2 and TRBJ2-5, is as follows: EPEVTQTPSHQVTQMGQEVILRCVPISNHLYFYWYRQILGQKVEFLVSFYNNEISEKSEIFDDQFSVERPDGSNFTLKIRSTKLEDSAMYFCASRGEGWAGETQYFGPGTRLLVL.

V is TRBV7-8 and J is TRBJ2-5; D may be TRBD1 (6 bases). From germline, CDR1 is SGHVS and CDR2 FQNEAQ. The CDR3 runs 14 residues. With 1 base removed from V and 5 bases from J, the gap between germline ends came to 11 bases. CDR3 residues: CASSLGSRGETQYF. CDR3 in DNA: TGTGCCAGCAGCTTAGGTTCCAGGGGTGAGACCCAGTACTTC.

The chain has TRBV7-9 and TRBJ2-7; D is possibly TRBD1 (5 bases). Trimming took off 0 bases at V and 2 bases at J, with 11 bases between the two ends. CDR3 length: 15 amino acids. Germline V lookup: CDR1 SEHNR, CDR2 FQNEAQ (reference sequence). The CDR3 DNA is TGTGCCAGCAGCTTAGCGGGCAGGGCACCCTACGAGCAGTACTTC. This encodes CASSLAGRAPYEQYF.

This sequence joins TRBV4-3 and TRBJ2-7; D is possibly TRBD1 (6 bases). In germline, CDR1 is LGHNA, CDR2 YSLEER. The CDR3 sequence is 13 residues long. V lost 3 bases to trimming and J lost 3 bases, with 9 bases between them. The CDR3 here is CASSHSQGYEQYF. The CDR3 DNA follows: TGCGCCAGCAGCCACTCACAGGGCTACGAGCAGTACTTC.

This clone was counted a single time. V is TRBV28 and J is TRBJ2-2; no reliable D call. The V end lost 2 bases, the J end lost 1 base, and 8 bases lay between the germline ends. Per germline, CDR1 MDHEN and CDR2 SYDVKM. This CDR3 is 15 amino acids long. CDR3 DNA sequence: TGTGCCAGCAGTTTACTGGCGGAGAACACCGGGGAGCTGTTTTTT. It codes for CASSLLAENTGELFF.

The genes are TRBV19 and TRBJ1-4; no reliable D call. This CDR3 has 15 residues. From germline, CDR1 is LNHDA and CDR2 SQIVND (reference sequence). V dropped 6 bases and J dropped 6 bases, with 17 bases sitting between them. Here the CDR3 reads CASRPAGNSYEKLFF. The CDR3 coding sequence is TGTGCCAGTAGACCAGCAGGAAACTCCTATGAAAAACTGTTTTTT.

The chain is built from TRBV10-1 and TRBJ2-7; D unresolved. CDR3 length: 12 residues. CDR1 is WNHNN, CDR2 SYGVQD, per germline (reference sequence). The CDR3 DNA reads as TGCGCTCGCGGAGCGCTTGCCTACGAGCAGTACTTC. It is translated as CARGALAYEQYF.

The rearrangement joins TRBV6-5 to TRBJ1-1, with D uncertain. Trimming removed 5 bases at V and 1 base at J, with 8 bases between. CDR3 length equals 13 residues. The germline gives CDR1 MNHEY, CDR2 SVGAGI. CDR3 sequence (DNA): TGTGCCAGCAGTCCCCCGGGGAACACTGAAGCTTTCTTT. Translation: CASSPPGNTEAFF.

The chain uses TRBV6-1 and TRBJ1-5; TRBD1 matches at 7 bases. V lost 6 bases to trimming and J lost 1 base; unmatched junction nucleotides: 6. The CDR3 spans 15 residues. Germline values: CDR1 MNHNS, CDR2 SASEGT. The CDR3, as DNA: TGTGCCAGCAGCCTTAGGGGGCTGAGCAATCAGCCCCAGCATTTT. The encoded protein is CASSLRGLSNQPQHF.

The V call is TRBV18, the J call TRBJ2-5; D is undetermined. Germline V gives CDR1 KGHSH, CDR2 LQKENI. V lost 3 bases to trimming and J lost 2 bases, with 13 bases between them. This CDR3 is built from 15 residues. The CDR3 reads CASSPAARNQETQYF. Written as DNA, the CDR3 is TGTGCCAGCTCACCCGCCGCCAGGAATCAAGAGACCCAGTACTTC.

The chain combines TRBV7-8 with TRBJ1-1, with 8 bases fitting TRBD1. V lost 4 bases, J lost 4 bases, and 11 bases stayed unmatched. CDR1 is SGHVS, CDR2 FQNEAQ, per germline. This CDR3 spans 16 amino acids. The DNA of the CDR3 is TGTGCCAGCAGCTCGACCCCAAACAGGGGGTCCACTGAAGCTTTCTTT. It codes for CASSSTPNRGSTEAFF.

The rearrangement joins TRBV6-1 to TRBJ1-5, with D possibly TRBD1 on 6 matching bases. In germline, CDR1 is MNHNS, CDR2 SASEGT. Trimming took off 0 bases at V and 6 bases at J, with 15 bases between the two ends. CDR3 length equals 16 residues. The CDR3 sequence: CASSEAVFRGTQPQHF. CDR3 in DNA: TGTGCCAGCAGTGAAGCGGTATTTAGGGGGACTCAGCCCCAGCATTTT.

The gene calls are TRBV19 and TRBJ1-3; the match to TRBD1 covers 7 bases. CDR1 is LNHDA and CDR2 is SQIVND in the germline V gene (reference sequence). The CDR3 has 16 amino acids. The trim removed 8 bases at V and 0 bases at J, leaving 10 bases unmatched. The CDR3 region is CASGFRDSFSGNTIYF. The CDR3 DNA sequence: TGTGCCAGTGGCTTCCGGGACAGCTTCTCTGGAAACACCATATATTTT. Filled out from reference TRBV19 and TRBJ1-3, the complete variable domain reads DGGITQSPKYLFRKEGQNVTLSCEQNLNHDAMYWYRQDPGQGLRLIYYSQIVNDFQKGDIAEGYSVSREKKESFPLTVTSAQKNPTAFYLCASGFRDSFSGNTIYFGEGSWLTVV.

The V call is TRBV6-6, the J call TRBJ2-2; maybe TRBD1 (5 bases). Germline CDR1 and CDR2: MNHNY and SVGAGI (reference sequence). This CDR3 has 16 amino acids. Trimming shortened V by 1 base and J by 5 bases, and 14 bases separated the two germline ends. CDR3 coding DNA: TGTGCCAGCAGTTACTACGTGGGGCTAGGAACCGGGGAGCTGTTTTTT. This sequence encodes CASSYYVGLGTGELFF.

This sequence joins TRBV9 and TRBJ1-1; D ambiguous. Germline V CDR1 and CDR2: SGDLS, YYNGEE. The V gene lost 0 bases and the J gene lost 0 bases, with 12 bases spanning the gap. This CDR3 has 16 residues. The CDR3 loop reads CASSVGPRTVNTEAFF. The CDR3 DNA is TGTGCCAGCAGCGTAGGCCCCCGGACGGTGAACACTGAAGCTTTCTTT.